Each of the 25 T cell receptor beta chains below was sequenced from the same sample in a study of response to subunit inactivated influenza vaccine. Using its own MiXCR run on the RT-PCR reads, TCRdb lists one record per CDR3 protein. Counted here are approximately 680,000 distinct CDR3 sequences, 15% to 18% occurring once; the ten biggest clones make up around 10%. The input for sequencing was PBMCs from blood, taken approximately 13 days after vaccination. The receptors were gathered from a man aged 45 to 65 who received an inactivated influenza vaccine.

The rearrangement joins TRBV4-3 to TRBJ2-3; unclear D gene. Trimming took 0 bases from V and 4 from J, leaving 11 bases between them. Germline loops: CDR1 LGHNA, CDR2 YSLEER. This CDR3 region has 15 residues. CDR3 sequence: CASSQDYSSADTQYF. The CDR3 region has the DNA TGCGCCAGCAGCCAAGATTACTCTTCGGCAGATACGCAGTATTTT.

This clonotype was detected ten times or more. CDR3 loop: CASTPSRILNTEAFF. Here the CDR3 DNA reads TGTGCCAGTACCCCGAGCAGAATATTGAACACTGAAGCTTTCTTT. The rearrangement links TRBV19 to TRBJ1-1; D uncertain. The germline gives CDR1 LNHDA, CDR2 SQIVND (reference sequence). V was cut by 7 bases and J by 0 bases, with 15 bases left in between. This CDR3 has 15 amino acids.

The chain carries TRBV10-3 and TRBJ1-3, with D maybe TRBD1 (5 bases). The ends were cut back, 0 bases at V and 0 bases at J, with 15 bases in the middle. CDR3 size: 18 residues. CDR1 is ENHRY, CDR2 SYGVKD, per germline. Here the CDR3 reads CAISESTQGLNSGNTIYF. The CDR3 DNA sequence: TGTGCCATCAGTGAGTCGACGCAGGGCTTAAACTCTGGAAACACCATATATTTT.

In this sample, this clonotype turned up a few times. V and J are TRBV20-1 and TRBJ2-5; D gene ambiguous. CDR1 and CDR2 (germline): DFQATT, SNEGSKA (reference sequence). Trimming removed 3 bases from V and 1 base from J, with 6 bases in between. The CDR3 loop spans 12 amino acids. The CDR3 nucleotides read TGCAGTGCTAGCGGACCCCAAGAGACCCAGTACTTC. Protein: CSASGPQETQYF.

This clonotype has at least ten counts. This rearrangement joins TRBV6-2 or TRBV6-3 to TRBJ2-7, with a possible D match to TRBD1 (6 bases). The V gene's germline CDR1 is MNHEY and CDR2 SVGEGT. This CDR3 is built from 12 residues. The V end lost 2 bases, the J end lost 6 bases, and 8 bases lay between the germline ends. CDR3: CASSYVGGEQYF. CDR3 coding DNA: TGTGCCAGCAGTTACGTAGGGGGCGAGCAGTACTTC.

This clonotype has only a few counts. In DNA form, the CDR3 reads TGCGCCAGCAGCCAAGGATGGGGAAGGAAGGCCGGGGAGCTGTTTTTT. This encodes CASSQGWGRKAGELFF. The chain uses TRBV4-3 and TRBJ2-2, with D uncertain. The CDR3 is 16 residues long. Germline loops: CDR1 LGHNA, CDR2 YSLEER. V was shortened by 1 base and J by 6 bases, with 15 bases between the two germline ends.

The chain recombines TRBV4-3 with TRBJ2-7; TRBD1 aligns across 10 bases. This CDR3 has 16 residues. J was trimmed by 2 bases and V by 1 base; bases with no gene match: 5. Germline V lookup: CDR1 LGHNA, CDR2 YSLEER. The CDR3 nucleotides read TGCGCCAGCAGCCAAGTGGCAGGACAGGGGGCCTACGAGCAGTACTTC. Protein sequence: CASSQVAGQGAYEQYF.

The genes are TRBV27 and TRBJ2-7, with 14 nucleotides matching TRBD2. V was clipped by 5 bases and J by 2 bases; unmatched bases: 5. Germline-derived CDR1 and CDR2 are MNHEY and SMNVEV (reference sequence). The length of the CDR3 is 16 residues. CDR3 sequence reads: CASSPKGLAGAYEQYF. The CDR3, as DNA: TGTGCCAGCAGTCCTAAGGGACTAGCGGGGGCCTACGAGCAGTACTTC.

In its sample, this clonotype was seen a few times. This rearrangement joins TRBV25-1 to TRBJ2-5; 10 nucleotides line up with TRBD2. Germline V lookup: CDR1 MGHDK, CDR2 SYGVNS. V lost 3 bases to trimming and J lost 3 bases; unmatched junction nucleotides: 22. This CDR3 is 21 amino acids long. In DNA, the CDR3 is TGTGCCAGCAGTGATCATCCCAAAGTGGGGATTGGTAGCGGGAGGAAAGAGACCCAGTACTTC. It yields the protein CASSDHPKVGIGSGRKETQYF.

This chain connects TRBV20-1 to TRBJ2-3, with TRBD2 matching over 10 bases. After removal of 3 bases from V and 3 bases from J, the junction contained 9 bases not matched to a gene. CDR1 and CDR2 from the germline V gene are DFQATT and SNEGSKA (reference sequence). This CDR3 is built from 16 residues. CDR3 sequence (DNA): TGCAGTGCTAGGCCCAGCGGGGGGGCCTCGACAGATACGCAGTATTTT. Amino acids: CSARPSGGASTDTQYF.

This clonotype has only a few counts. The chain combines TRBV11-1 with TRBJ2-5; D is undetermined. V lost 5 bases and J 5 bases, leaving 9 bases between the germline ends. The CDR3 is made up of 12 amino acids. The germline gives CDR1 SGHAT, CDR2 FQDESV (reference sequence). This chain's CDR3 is CASSAMAETQYF. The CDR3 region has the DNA TGTGCCAGCAGCGCCATGGCGGAGACCCAGTACTTC.

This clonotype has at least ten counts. CDR3 in amino acids: CASSVTAGGPRAGELFF. The CDR3 region has the DNA TGTGCCAGCAGCGTAACAGCGGGAGGGCCTCGGGCCGGGGAGCTGTTTTTT. The chain couples TRBV9 to TRBJ2-2; 10 positions match TRBD2. The ends lost 1 base at V and 6 bases at J; junction bases unmatched: 9. Per the germline V gene, CDR1 is SGDLS and CDR2 is YYNGEE. This CDR3 region has 17 residues. The entire variable domain, with the rest obtained from reference TRBV9 and TRBJ2-2, is as follows: DSGVTQTPKHLITATGQRVTLRCSPRSGDLSVYWYQQSLDQGLQFLIQYYNGEERAKGNILERFSAQQFPDLHSELNLSSLELGDSALYFCASSVTAGGPRAGELFFGEGSRLTVL.

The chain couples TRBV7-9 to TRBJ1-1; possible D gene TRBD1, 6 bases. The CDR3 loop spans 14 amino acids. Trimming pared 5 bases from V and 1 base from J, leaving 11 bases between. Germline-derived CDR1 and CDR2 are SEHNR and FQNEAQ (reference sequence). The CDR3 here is CASSPEDRNTEAFF. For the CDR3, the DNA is TGTGCCAGCAGCCCCGAGGACAGGAACACTGAAGCTTTCTTT.

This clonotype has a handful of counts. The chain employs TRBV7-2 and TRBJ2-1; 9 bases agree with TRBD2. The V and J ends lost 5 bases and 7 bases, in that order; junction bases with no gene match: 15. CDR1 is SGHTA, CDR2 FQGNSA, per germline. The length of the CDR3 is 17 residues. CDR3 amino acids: CASSNWGSSSGINEQFF. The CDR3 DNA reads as TGTGCCAGCAGCAACTGGGGGTCCTCTAGCGGGATAAATGAGCAGTTCTTC.

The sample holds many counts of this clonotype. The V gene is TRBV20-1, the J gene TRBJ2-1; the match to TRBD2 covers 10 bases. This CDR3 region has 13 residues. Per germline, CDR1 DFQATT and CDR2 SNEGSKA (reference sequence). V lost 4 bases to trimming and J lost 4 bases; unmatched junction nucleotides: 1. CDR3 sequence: CSAIAGGYNEQFF. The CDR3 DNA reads TGCAGTGCTATAGCGGGGGGATACAATGAGCAGTTCTTC.

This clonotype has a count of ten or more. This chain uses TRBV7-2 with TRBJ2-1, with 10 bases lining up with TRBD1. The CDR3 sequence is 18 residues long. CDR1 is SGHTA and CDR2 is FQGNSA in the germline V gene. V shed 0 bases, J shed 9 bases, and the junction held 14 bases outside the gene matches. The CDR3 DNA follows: TGTGCCAGCAGCTTAGCCCCCGGGACAGGGGTCCTGCGGAGTGAGCAGTTCTTC. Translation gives CASSLAPGTGVLRSEQFF.

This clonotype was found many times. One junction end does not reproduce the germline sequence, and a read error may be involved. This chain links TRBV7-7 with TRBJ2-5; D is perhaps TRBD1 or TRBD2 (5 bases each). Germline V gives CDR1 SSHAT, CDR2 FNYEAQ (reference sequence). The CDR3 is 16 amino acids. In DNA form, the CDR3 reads TGTGCTAGCAGCTTAGCGCTAACGGCAGGGCAAGAGACCCAGTACTTC. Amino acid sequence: CASSLALTAGQETQYF.

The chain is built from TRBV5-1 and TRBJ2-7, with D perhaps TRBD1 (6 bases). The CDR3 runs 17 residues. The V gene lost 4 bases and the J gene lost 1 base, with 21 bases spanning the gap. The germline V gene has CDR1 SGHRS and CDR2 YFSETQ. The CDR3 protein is CASSPRKTSGQSYEQYF. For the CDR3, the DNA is TGCGCCAGCAGCCCGAGGAAGACGAGCGGACAGTCCTACGAGCAGTACTTC.

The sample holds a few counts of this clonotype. The CDR3 loop reads CASSPWSGLAGNEQFF. For the CDR3, the DNA is TGTGCCAGCTCCCCGTGGAGTGGACTAGCAGGGAATGAGCAGTTCTTC. The V call is TRBV5-4, the J call TRBJ2-1; 8 bases are shared with TRBD2. Germline V lookup: CDR1 SGHNT, CDR2 YYREEE (reference sequence). The CDR3 is 16 residues long. V trimming: 7 bases; J trimming: 7 bases; junction bases outside the gene matches: 16. Filled out from reference TRBV5-4 and TRBJ2-1, the complete variable domain reads ETGVTQSPTHLIKTRGQQVTLRCSSQSGHNTVSWYQQALGQGPQFIFQYYREEENGRGNFPPRFSGLQFPNYSSELNVNALELDDSALYLCASSPWSGLAGNEQFFGPGTRLTVL.

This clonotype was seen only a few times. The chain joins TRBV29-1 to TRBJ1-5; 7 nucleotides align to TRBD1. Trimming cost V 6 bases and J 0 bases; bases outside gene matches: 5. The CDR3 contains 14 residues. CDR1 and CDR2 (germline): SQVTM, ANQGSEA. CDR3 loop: CSVSGTDSNQPQHF. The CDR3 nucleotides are TGCAGCGTATCCGGGACAGATAGCAATCAGCCCCAGCATTTT.

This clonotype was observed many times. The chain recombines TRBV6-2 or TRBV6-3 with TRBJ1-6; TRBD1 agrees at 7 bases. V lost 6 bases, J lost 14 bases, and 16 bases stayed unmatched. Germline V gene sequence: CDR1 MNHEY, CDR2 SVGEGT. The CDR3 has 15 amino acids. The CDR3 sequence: CASSFAWDSGQTLHF. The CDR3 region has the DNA TGTGCCAGCAGCTTCGCGTGGGACAGTGGGCAAACCCTCCACTTT.

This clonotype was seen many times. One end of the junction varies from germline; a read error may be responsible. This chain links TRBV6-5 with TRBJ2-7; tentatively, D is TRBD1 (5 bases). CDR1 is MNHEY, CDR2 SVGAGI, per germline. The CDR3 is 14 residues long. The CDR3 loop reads CASSYSTGTYEQYF. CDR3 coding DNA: TGTGCCAGCAGTTACTCAACAGGTACCTATGAGCAGTACTTC.

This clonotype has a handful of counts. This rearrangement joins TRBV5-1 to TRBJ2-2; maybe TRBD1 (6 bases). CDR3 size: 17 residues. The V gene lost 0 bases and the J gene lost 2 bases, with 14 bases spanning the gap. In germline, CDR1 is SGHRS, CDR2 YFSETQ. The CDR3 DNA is TGCGCCAGCAGCTTGGGTAGGGAGACAGGCAACACCGGGGAGCTGTTTTTT. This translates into CASSLGRETGNTGELFF.

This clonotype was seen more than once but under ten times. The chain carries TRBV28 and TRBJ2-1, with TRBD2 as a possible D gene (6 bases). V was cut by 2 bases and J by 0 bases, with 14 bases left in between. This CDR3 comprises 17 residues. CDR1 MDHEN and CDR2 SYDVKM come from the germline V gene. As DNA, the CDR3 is TGTGCCAGCAGTTTAAAGGTAGCGGCCTACTCCTACAATGAGCAGTTCTTC. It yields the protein CASSLKVAAYSYNEQFF.

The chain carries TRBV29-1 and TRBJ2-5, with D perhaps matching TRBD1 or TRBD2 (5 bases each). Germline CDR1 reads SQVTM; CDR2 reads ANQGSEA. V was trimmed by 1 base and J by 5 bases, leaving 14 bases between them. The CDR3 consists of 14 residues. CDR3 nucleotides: TGCAGCGTTGAAGGAGGGGCTAGTCGGGAGACCCAGTACTTC. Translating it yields CSVEGGASRETQYF.